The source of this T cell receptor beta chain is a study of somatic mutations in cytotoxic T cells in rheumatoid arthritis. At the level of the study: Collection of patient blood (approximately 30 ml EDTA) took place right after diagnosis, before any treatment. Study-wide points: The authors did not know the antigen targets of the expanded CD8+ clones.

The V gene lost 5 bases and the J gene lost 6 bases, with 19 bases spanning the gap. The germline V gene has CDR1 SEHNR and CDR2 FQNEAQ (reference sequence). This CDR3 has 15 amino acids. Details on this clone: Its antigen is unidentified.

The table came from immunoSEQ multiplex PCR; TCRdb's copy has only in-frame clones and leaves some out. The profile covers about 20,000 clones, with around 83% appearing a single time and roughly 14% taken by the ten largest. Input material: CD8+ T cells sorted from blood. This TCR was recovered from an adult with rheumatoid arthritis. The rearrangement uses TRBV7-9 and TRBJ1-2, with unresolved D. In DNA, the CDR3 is TGTGCCAGCAGCCTACCGAAGGGAGGGCTCCATGGCTACACCTTC. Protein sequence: CASSLPKGGLHGYTF.